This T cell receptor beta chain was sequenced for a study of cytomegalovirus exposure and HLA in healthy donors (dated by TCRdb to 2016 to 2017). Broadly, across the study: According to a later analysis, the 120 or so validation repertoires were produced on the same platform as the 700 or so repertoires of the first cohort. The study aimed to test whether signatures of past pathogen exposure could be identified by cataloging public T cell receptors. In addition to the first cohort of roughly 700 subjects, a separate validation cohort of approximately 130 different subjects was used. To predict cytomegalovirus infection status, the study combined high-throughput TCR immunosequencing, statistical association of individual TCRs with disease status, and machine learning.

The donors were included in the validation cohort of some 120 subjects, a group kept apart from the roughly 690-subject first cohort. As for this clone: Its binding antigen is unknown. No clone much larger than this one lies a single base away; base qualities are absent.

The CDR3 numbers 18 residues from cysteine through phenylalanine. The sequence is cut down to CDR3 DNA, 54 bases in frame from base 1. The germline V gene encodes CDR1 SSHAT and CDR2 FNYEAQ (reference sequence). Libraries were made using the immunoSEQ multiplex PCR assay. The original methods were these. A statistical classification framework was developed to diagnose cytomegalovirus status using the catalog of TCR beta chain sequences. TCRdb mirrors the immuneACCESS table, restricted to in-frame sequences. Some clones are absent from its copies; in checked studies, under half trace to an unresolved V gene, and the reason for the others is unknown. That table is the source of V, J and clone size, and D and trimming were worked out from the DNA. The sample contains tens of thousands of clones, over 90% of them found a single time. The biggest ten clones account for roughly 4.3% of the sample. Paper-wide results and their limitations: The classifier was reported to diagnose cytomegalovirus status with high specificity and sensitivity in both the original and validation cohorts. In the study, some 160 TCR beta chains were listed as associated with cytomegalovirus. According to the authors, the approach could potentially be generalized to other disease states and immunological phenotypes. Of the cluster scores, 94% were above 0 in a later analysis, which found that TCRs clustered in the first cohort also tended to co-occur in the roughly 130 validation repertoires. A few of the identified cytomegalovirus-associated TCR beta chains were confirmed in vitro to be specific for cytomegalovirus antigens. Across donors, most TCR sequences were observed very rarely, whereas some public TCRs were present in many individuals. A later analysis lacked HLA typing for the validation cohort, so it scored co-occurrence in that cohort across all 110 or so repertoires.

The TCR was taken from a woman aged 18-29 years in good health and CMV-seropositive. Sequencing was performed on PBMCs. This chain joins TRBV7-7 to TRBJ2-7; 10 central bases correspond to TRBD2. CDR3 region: CATKPPSRLAGEVYEQYF. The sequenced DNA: TGTGCTACCAAACCCCCCTCCCGGCTAGCGGGGGAGGTCTACGAGCAGTACTTC.